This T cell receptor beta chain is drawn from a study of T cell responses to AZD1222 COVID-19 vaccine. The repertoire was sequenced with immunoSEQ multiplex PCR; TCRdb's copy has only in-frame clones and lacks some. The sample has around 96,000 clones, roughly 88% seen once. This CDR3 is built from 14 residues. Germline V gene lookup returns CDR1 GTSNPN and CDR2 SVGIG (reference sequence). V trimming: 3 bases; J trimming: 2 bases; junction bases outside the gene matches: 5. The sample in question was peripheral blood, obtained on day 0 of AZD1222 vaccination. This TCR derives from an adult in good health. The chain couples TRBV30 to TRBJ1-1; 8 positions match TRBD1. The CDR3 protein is CAWSRDRGNTEAFF. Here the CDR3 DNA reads TGTGCCTGGAGCCGAGACAGGGGAAACACTGAAGCTTTCTTT.